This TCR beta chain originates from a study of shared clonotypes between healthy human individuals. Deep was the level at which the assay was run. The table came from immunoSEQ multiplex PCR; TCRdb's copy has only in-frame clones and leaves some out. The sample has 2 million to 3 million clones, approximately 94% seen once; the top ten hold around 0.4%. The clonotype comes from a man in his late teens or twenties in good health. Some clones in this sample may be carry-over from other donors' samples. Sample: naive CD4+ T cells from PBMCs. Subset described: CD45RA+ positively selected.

CDR3 sequence: CASSSGGTGTGELFF. The CDR3 bases are TGTGCCAGCAGCTCTGGGGGGACGGGCACCGGGGAGCTGTTTTTT. The chain is built from TRBV5-4 and TRBJ2-2; the D gene is possibly TRBD2 (6 bases). The CDR3 spans 15 residues. Trimming cost V 3 bases and J 4 bases, with 13 bases left between them. Looked up from germline, CDR1 is SGHNT and CDR2 is YYREEE (reference sequence). The full variable domain, completed using reference TRBV5-4 and TRBJ2-2, is ETGVTQSPTHLIKTRGQQVTLRCSSQSGHNTVSWYQQALGQGPQFIFQYYREEENGRGNFPPRFSGLQFPNYSSELNVNALELDDSALYLCASSSGGTGTGELFFGEGSRLTVL.